This T cell receptor beta chain stems from a study of cytomegalovirus exposure and HLA in healthy donors. Regarding the study as a whole: CMV serostatus was the only recorded immune exposure for donors. By HLA locus, TCR association rates varied in a later analysis, with DRB1 showing the most and HLA-C the fewest.

As concerns this clone: Its antigen is unknown.

A multiplex PCR was run with 60 Vbeta primers and 13 Jbeta primers. Produced via immunoSEQ multiplex PCR; TCRdb's table is partial and in-frame only. The top ten hold approximately 2.4% of the sample, which has over 110,000 clones, over 75% seen once. The germline V gene has CDR1 SGHTA and CDR2 FQGTGA. The CDR3 sequence is 15 residues long. With 4 bases removed from V and 1 base from J, the gap between germline ends came to 13 bases. The gene calls are TRBV7-3 and TRBJ1-2, with a tentative D call TRBD1 (5 bases). This TCR came from a male donor in good health and CMV-seronegative. The sequenced material came from PBMCs. The CDR3 reads CASSSSGTDNYGYTF. CDR3 nucleotides: TGTGCCAGCAGCTCCTCCGGGACTGATAACTATGGCTACACCTTC.